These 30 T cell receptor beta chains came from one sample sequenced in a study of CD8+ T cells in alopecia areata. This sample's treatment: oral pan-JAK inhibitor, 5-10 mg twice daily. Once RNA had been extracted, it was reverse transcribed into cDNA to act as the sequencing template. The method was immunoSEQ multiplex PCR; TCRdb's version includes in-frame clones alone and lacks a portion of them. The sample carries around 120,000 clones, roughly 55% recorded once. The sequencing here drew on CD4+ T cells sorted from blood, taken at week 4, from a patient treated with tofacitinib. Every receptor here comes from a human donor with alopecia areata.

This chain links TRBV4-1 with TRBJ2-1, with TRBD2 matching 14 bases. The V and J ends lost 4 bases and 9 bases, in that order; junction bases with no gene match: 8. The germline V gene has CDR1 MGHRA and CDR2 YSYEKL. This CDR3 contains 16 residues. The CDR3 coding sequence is TGCGCCAGCAGCCCATTGACTAGCGGGGGGGCCGGTGAGCAGTTCTTC. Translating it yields CASSPLTSGGAGEQFF.

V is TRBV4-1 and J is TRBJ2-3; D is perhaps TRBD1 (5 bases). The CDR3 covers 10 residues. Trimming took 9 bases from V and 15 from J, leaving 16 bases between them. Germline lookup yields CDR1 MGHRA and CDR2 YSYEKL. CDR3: CASGLDTRYF. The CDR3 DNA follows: TGCGCCAGTGGGTTGGACACACGCTATTTT.

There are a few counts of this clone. CDR3 region: CASSQGRARDFYGYTF. Here the CDR3 DNA reads TGCGCCAGCAGCCAAGGGAGGGCCCGTGATTTCTATGGCTACACCTTC. The chain uses TRBV4-1 and TRBJ1-2; D uncertain. V lost 1 base and J lost 4, with 16 bases in between. This CDR3 is built from 16 residues. CDR1 and CDR2 from the germline V gene are MGHRA and YSYEKL.

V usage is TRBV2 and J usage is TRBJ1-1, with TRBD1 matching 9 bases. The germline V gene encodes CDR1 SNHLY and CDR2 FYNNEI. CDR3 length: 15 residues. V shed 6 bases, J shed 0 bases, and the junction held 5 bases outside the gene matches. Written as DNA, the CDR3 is TGTGCCAGCAGAGGTTGGACAGGGGTGAACACTGAAGCTTTCTTT. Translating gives CASRGWTGVNTEAFF.

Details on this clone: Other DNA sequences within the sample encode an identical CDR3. The CDR3 nucleotides are TGCGCCAGCAGCCAAGATTTGGGGCAGCCCCAGCATTTT. Residues: CASSQDLGQPQHF. The chain links TRBV4-1 to TRBJ1-5; D not certain. Germline CDR1 MGHRA, CDR2 YSYEKL. With 0 bases removed from V and 7 bases from J, the gap between germline ends came to 7 bases. This CDR3 has 13 residues.

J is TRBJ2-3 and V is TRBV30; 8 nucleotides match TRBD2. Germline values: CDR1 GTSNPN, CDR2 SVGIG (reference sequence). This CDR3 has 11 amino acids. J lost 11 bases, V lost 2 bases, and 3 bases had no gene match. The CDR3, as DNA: TGTGCCTGGAGTATGCGGGAGGTGCAGTATTTT. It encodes CAWSMREVQYF.

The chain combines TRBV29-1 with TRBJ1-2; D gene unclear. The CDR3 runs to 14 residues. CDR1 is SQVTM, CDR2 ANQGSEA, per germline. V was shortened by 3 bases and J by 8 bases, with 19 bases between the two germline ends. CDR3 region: CSVDISGAPGGYTF. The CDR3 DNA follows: TGCAGCGTTGATATCTCGGGCGCCCCTGGGGGCTACACCTTC.

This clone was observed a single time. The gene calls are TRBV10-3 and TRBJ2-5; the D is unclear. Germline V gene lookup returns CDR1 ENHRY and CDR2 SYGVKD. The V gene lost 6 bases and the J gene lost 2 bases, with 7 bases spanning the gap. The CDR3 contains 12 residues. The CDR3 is CAISQKQETQYF. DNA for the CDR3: TGTGCCATCAGCCAGAAGCAAGAGACCCAGTACTTC.

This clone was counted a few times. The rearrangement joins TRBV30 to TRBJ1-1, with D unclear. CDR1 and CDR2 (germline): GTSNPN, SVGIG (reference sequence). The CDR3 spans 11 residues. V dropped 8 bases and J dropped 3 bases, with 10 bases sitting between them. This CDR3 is CAAKRHTEAFF. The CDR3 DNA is TGTGCCGCAAAGAGGCACACTGAAGCTTTCTTT.

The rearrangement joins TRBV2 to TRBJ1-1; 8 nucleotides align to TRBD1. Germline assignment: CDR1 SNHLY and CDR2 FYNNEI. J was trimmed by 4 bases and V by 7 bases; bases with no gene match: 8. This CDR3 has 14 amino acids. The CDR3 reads CASTEDGQGTEAFF. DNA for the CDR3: TGTGCCAGCACCGAAGACGGACAGGGCACTGAAGCTTTCTTT.

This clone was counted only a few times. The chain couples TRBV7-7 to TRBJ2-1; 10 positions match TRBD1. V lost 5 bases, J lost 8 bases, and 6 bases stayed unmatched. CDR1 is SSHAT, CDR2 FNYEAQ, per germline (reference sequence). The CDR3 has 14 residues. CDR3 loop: CASSETGGGDEQFF. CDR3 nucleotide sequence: TGTGCCAGCAGCGAGACAGGGGGCGGGGATGAGCAGTTCTTC. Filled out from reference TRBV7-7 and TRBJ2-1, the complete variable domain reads GAGVSQSPRYKVTKRGQDVTLRCDPISSHATLYWYQQALGQGPEFLTYFNYEAQPDKSGLPSDRFSAERPEGSISTLTIQRTEQRDSAMYRCASSETGGGDEQFFGPGTRLTVL.

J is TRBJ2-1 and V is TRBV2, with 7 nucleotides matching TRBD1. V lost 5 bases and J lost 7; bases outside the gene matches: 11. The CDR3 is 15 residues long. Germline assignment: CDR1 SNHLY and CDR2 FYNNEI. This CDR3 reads CASSFDRDPFNEQFF. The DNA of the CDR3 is TGTGCCAGCAGTTTCGACAGGGACCCATTTAATGAGCAGTTCTTC.

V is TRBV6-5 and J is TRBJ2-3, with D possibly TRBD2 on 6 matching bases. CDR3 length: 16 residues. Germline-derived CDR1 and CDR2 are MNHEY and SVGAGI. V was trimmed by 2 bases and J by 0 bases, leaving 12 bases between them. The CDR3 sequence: CASSYAGLTSTDTQYF. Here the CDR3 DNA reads TGTGCCAGCAGTTACGCGGGGTTAACTAGCACAGATACGCAGTATTTT.

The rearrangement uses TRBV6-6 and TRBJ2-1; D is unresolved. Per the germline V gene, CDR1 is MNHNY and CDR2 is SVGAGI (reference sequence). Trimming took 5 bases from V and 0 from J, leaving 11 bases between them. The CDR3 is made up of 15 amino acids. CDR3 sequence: CASSDRVSSYNEQFF. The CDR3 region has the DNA TGTGCCAGCAGTGACCGCGTAAGCTCCTACAATGAGCAGTTCTTC.

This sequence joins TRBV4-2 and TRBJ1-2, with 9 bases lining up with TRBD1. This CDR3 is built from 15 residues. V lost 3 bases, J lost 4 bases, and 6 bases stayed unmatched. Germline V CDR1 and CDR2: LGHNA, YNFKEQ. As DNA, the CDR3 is TGTGCCAGCAGCCAGGCTGGGACAGGGACCTATGGCTACACCTTC. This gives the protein CASSQAGTGTYGYTF.

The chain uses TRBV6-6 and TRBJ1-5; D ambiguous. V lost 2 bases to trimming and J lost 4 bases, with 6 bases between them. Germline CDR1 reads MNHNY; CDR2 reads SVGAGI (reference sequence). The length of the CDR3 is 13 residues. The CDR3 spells CASSYQSNQPQHF. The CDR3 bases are TGTGCCAGCAGTTACCAGAGTAATCAGCCCCAGCATTTT.

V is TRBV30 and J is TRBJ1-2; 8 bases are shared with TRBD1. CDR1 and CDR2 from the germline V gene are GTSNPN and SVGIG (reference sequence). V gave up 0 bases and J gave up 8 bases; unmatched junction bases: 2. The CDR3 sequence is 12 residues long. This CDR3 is CAWSVPGGGYTF. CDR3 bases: TGTGCCTGGAGTGTGCCAGGGGGCGGCTACACCTTC.

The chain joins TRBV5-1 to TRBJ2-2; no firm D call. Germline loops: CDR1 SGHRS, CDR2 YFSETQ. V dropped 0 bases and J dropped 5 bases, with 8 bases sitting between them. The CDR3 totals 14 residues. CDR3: CASSLAPGTGELFF. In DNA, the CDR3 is TGCGCCAGCAGCTTGGCTCCGGGTACCGGGGAGCTGTTTTTT.

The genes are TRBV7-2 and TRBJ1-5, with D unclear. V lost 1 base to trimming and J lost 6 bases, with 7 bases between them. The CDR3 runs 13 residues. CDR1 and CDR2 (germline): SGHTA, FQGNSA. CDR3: CASSLDLSQPQHF. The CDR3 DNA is TGTGCCAGCAGCTTAGACCTCAGTCAGCCCCAGCATTTT. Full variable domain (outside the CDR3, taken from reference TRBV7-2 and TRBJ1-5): GAGVSQSPSNKVTEKGKDVELRCDPISGHTALYWYRQSLGQGLEFLIYFQGNSAPDKSGLPSDRFSAERTGGSVSTLTIQRTQQEDSAVYLCASSLDLSQPQHFGDGTRLSIL.

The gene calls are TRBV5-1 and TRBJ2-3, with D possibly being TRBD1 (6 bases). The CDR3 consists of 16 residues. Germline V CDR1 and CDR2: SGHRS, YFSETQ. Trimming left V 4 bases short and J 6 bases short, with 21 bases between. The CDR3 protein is CASSTRDTGSRDTQYF. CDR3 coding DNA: TGCGCCAGCAGCACACGGGACACGGGGTCACGGGATACGCAGTATTTT.

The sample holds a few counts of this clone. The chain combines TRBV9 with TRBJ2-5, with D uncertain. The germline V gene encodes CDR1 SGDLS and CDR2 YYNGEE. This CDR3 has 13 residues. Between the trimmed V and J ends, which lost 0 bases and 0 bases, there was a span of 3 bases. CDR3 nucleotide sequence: TGTGCCAGCAGCGTAGACAACCAAGAGACCCAGTACTTC. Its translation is CASSVDNQETQYF.

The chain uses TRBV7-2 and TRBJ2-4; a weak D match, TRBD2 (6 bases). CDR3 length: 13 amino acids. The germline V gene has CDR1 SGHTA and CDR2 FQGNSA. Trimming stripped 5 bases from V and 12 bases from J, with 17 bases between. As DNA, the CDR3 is TGTGCCAGCAGCCTGACAGTAGGAGGGACTCAGTACTTC. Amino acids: CASSLTVGGTQYF.

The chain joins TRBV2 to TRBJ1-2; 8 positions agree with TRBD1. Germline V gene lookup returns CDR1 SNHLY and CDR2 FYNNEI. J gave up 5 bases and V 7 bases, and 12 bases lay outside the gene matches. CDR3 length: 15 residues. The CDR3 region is CASTGTLTGVYGYTF. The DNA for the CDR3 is TGTGCCAGCACTGGTACACTGACAGGGGTTTATGGCTACACCTTC.

As DNA, the CDR3 is TGTGCCAGTAGTGCCGGGACAGGGGGGATCGGCGAGCAGTTCTTC. Translation: CASSAGTGGIGEQFF. The chain recombines TRBV19 with TRBJ2-1; TRBD1 agrees at 11 bases. The length of the CDR3 is 15 residues. Germline CDR1 and CDR2: LNHDA and SQIVND (reference sequence). J was trimmed by 10 bases and V by 5 bases; bases with no gene match: 10. Supplemented by reference TRBV19 and TRBJ2-1, the full variable domain reads DGGITQSPKYLFRKEGQNVTLSCEQNLNHDAMYWYRQDPGQGLRLIYYSQIVNDFQKGDIAEGYSVSREKKESFPLTVTSAQKNPTAFYLCASSAGTGGIGEQFFGPGTRLTVL.

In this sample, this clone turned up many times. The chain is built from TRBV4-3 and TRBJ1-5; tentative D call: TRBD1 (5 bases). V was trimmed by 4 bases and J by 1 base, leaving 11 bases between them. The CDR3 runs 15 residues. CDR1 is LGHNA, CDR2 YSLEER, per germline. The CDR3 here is CASSRGRLSNQPQHF. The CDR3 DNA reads TGCGCCAGCAGCCGGGGCCGATTGAGCAATCAGCCCCAGCATTTT.

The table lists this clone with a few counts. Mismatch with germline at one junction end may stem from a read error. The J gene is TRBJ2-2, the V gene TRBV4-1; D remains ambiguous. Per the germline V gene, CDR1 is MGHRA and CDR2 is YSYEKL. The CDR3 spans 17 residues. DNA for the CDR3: TGCGCCAGCAGTCAAGTGGACCTAATGGTTCGTACCGGGGAGCTGTTTTTT. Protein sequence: CASSQVDLMVRTGELFF.

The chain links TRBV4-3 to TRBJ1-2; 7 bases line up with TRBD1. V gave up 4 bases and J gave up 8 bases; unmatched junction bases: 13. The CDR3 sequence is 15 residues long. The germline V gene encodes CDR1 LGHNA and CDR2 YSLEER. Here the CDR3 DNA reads TGCGCCAGCAGCCGGTCCGAGACAGGGAGGGGAGGCTACACCTTC. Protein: CASSRSETGRGGYTF.

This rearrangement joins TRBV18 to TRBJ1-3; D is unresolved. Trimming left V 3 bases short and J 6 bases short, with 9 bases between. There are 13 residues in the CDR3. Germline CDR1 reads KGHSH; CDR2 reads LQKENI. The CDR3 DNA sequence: TGTGCCAGCTCACCCCCCGGCGAAAACACCATATATTTT. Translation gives CASSPPGENTIYF.

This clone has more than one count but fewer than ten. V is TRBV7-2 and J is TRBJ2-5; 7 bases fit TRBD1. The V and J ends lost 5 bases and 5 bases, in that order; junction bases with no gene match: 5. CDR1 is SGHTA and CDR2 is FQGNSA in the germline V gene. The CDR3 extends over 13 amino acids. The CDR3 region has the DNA TGTGCCAGCAGCCAACAGGGGCGCGAGACCCAGTACTTC. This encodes CASSQQGRETQYF.

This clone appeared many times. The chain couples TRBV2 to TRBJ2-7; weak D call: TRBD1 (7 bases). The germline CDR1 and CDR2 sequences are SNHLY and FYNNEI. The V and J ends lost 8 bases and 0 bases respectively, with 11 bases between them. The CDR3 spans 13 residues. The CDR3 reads CASLRDSSYEQYF. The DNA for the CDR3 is TGTGCCAGCTTGCGGGACAGCTCCTACGAGCAGTACTTC.